This TCR beta chain was retrieved from a study of control samples from healthy donors and cancer patients. Germline loops: CDR1 WNHNN, CDR2 SYGVQD (reference sequence). With 3 bases removed from V and 4 bases from J, the gap between germline ends came to 9 bases. This CDR3 spans 13 amino acids. The data were produced by immunoSEQ multiplex PCR, yet TCRdb's version contains in-frame clones alone and is incomplete. The repertoire holds over 150,000 clones, approximately 96% seen once, with around 0.92% in the top ten. The chain is built from TRBV10-1 and TRBJ1-1, with D hard to call. The sequenced sample was blood. The sequence was obtained from a woman aged 30 to 39 in good health. This chain's CDR3 is CASSDGVSTEAFF. Written as DNA, the CDR3 is TGCGCCAGCAGTGATGGGGTGAGCACTGAAGCTTTCTTT.